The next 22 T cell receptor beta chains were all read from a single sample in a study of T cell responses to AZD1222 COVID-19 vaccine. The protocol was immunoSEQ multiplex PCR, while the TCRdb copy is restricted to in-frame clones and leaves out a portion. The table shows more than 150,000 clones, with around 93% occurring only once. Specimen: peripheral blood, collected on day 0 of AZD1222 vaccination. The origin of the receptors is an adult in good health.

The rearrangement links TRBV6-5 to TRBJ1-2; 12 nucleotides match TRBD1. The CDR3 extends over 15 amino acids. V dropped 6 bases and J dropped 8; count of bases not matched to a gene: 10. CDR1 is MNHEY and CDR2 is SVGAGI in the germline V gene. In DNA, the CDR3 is TGTGCCAGCAGGGGACAGGGGGCCCTCCTTAAAGGCTACACCTTC. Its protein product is CASRGQGALLKGYTF.

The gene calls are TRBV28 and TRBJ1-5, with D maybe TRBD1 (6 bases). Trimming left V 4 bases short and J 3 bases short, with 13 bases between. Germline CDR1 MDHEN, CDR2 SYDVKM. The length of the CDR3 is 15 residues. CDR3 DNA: TGTGCCAGCAGTTCGCCGACAGGCCCCAATCAGCCCCAGCATTTT. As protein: CASSSPTGPNQPQHF.

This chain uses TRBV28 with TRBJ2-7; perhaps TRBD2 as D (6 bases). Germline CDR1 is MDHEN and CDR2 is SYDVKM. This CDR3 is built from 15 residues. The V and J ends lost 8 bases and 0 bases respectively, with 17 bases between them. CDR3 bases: TGTGCCAGCTTCGACCCGCGGGGTAGCTCCTACGAGCAGTACTTC. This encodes CASFDPRGSSYEQYF. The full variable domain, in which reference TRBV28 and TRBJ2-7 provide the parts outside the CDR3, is DVKVTQSSRYLVKRTGEKVFLECVQDMDHENMFWYRQDPGLGLRLIYFSYDVKMKEKGDIPEGYSVSREKKERFSLILESASTNQTSMYLCASFDPRGSSYEQYFGPGTRLTVT.

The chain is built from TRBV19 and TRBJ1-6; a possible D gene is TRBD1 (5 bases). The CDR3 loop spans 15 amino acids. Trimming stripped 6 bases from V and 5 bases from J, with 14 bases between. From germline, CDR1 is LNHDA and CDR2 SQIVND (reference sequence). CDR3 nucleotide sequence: TGTGCCAGTAGGGCATACGGGACCGATAATTCACCCCTCCACTTT. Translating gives CASRAYGTDNSPLHF.

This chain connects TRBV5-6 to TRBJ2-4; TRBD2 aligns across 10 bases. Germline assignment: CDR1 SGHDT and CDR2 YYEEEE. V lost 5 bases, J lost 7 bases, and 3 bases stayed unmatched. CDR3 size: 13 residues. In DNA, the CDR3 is TGTGCCAGCAGGGATAGCGGGAGGAACATTCAGTACTTC. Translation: CASRDSGRNIQYF.

Written as DNA, the CDR3 is TGTGCCAGCAGCTTTCGCGACCTTAGCACAGATACGCAGTATTTT. Translating it yields CASSFRDLSTDTQYF. The chain links TRBV7-6 to TRBJ2-3; D not certain. V was clipped by 3 bases and J by 0 bases, with 10 bases between them. Per the germline V gene, CDR1 is SGHVS and CDR2 is FNYEAQ. The CDR3 length is 15 residues.

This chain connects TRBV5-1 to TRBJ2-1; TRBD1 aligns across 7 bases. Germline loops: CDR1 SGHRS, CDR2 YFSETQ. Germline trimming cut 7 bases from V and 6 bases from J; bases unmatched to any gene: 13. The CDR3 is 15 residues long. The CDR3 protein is CASARDRVSGNEQFF. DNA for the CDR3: TGCGCCAGCGCCCGAGACAGGGTTTCAGGCAATGAGCAGTTCTTC.

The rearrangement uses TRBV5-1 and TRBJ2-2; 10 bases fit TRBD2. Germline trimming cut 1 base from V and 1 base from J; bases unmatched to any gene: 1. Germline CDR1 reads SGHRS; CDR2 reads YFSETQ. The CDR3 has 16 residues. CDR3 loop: CASSLTSGVNTGELFF. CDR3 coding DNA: TGCGCCAGCAGCTTGACTAGCGGGGTGAACACCGGGGAGCTGTTTTTT.

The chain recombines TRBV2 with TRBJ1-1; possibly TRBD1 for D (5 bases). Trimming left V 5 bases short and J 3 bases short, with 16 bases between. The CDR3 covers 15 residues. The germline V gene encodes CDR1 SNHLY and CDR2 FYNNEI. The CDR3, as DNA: TGTGCCAGCAGTCGGACATCCAGGAGGGACACTGAAGCTTTCTTT. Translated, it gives CASSRTSRRDTEAFF.

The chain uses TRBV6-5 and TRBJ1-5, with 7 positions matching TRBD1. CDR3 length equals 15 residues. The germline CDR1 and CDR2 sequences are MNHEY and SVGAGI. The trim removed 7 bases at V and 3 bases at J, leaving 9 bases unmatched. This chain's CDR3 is CASIPGTAYNQPQHF. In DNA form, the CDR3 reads TGTGCCAGCATCCCCGGGACAGCCTACAATCAGCCCCAGCATTTT.

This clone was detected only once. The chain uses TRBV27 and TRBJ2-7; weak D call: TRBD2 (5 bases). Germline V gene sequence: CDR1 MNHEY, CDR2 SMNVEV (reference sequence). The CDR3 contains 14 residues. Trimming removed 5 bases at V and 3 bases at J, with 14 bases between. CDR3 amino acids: CASSRGDLSYEQYF. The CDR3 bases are TGTGCCAGCAGTCGGGGAGATTTGAGCTACGAGCAGTACTTC.

The CDR3 region is CASSFRVAGEPGELFF. CDR3 in DNA: TGCGCCAGCAGCTTCCGGGTAGCGGGAGAGCCCGGGGAGCTGTTTTTT. The J gene is TRBJ2-2, the V gene TRBV5-1; TRBD2 agrees at 9 bases. Germline trimming cut 2 bases from V and 6 bases from J; bases unmatched to any gene: 8. The V gene's germline CDR1 is SGHRS and CDR2 YFSETQ. The CDR3 has 16 amino acids.

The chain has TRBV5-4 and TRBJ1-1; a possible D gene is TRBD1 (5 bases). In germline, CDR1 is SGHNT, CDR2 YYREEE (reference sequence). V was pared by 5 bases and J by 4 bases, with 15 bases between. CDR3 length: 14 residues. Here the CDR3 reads CASRGTGEGTEAFF. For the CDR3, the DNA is TGTGCCAGCAGGGGGACGGGGGAGGGCACTGAAGCTTTCTTT.

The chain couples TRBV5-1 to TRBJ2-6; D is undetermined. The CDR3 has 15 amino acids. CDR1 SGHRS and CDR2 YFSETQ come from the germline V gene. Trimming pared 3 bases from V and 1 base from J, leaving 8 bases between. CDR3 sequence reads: CASSYTPSGANVLTF. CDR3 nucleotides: TGCGCCAGCAGCTATACCCCATCTGGGGCCAACGTCCTGACTTTC.

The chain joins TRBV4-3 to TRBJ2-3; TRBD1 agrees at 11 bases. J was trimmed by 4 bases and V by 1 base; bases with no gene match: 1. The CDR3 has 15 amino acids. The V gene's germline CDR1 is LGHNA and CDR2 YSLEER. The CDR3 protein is CASSQGTGGSDTQYF. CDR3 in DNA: TGCGCCAGCAGCCAAGGGACAGGGGGCTCAGATACGCAGTATTTT.

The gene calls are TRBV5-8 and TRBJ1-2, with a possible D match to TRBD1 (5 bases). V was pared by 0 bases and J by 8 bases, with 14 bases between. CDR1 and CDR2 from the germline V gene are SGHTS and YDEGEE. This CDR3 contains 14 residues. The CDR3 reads CASSLEQAAWGYTF. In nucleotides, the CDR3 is TGTGCCAGCAGCTTGGAACAGGCAGCTTGGGGCTACACCTTC. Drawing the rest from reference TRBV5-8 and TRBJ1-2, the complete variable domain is EAGVTQSPTHLIKTRGQQATLRCSPISGHTSVYWYQQALGLGLQFLLWYDEGEERNRGNFPPRFSGRQFPNYSSELNVNALELEDSALYLCASSLEQAAWGYTFGSGTRLTVV.

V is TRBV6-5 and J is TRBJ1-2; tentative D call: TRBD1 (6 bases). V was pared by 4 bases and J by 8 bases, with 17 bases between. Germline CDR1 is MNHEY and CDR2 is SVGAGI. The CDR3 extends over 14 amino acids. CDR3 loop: CASSFSTGQKGYTF. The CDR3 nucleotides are TGTGCCAGCAGTTTTTCAACAGGGCAGAAGGGCTACACCTTC.

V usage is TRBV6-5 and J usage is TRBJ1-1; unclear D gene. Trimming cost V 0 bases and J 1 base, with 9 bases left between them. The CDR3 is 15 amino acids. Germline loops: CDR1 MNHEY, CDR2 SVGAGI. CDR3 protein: CASSYSTGRNTEAFF. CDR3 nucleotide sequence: TGTGCCAGCAGTTACTCGACGGGCAGGAACACTGAAGCTTTCTTT.

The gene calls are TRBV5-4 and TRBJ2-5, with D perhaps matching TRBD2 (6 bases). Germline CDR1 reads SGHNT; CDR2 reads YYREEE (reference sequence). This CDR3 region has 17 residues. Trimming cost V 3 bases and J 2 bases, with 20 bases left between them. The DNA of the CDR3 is TGTGCCAGCAGCTCAATGCTGGGGGGTCCCTTTCAAGAGACCCAGTACTTC. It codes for CASSSMLGGPFQETQYF.

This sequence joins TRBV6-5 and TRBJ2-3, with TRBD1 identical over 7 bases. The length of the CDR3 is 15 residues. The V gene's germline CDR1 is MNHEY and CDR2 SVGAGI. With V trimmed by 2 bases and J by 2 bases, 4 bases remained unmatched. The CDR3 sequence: CASSYAQGTTDTQYF. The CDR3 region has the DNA TGTGCCAGCAGTTACGCACAGGGGACCACAGATACGCAGTATTTT.

In nucleotides, the CDR3 is TGCGCCAGCAGCTCCAGGGTATTCGGCACTGAAGCTTTCTTT. This gives the protein CASSSRVFGTEAFF. This chain connects TRBV5-1 to TRBJ1-1; a weak D match, TRBD1 (5 bases). CDR3 length: 14 amino acids. Germline lookup yields CDR1 SGHRS and CDR2 YFSETQ. The V and J ends lost 3 bases and 4 bases respectively, with 13 bases between them.

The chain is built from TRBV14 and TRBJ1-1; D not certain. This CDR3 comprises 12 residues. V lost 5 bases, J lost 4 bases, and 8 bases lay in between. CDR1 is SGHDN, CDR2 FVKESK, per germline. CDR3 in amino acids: CASSFYSTEAFF. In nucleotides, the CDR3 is TGTGCCAGCAGCTTCTACAGCACTGAAGCTTTCTTT. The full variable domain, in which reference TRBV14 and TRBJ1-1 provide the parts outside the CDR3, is EAGVTQFPSHSVIEKGQTVTLRCDPISGHDNLYWYRRVMGKEIKFLLHFVKESKQDESGMPNNRFLAERTGGTYSTLKVQPAELEDSGVYFCASSFYSTEAFFGQGTRLTVV.